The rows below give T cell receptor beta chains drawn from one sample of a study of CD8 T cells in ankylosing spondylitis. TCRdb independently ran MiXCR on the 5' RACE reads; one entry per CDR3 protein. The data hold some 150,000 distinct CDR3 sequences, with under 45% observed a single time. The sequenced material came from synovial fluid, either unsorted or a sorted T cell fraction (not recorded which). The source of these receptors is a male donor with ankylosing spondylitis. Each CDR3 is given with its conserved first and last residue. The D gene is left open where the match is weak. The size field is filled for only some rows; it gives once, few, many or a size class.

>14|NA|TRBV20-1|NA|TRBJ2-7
TGCAGTGCTCGACGGACAGAGGTGCCCTACGAGCAGTACTTC
CSARRTEVPYEQYF
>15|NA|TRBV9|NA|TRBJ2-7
TGTGCCAGCAGCGTAGGTGACAGTAGCTCCTACGAGCAGTACTTC
CASSVGDSSSYEQYF
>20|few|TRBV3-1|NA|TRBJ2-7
TGTGCCAGCAGCCAAGCCCTAAACCTCAAGGGACTCCCATTCGACAACGAGCAGTACTTC
CASSQALNLKGLPFDNEQYF
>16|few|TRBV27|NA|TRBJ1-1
TGTGCCAGCAGTTTGGTGGGGCCAGGGGCCGGGACTGAAGCTTTCTTT
CASSLVGPGAGTEAFF
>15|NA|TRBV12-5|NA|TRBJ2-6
TGTGCTAGTGGACTCCTGTACTCTGGGGCCAACGTCCTGACTTTC
CASGLLYSGANVLTF
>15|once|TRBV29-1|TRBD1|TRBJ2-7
TGCAGCGTTGAAGATCGCGGACAGGGGCCCTACGAGCAGTACTTC
CSVEDRGQGPYEQYF
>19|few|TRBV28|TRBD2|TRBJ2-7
TGTGCCAGCAGTTTAACGGGACTAGCGGGAGGGACAAGCTCCTACGAGCAGTACTTC
CASSLTGLAGGTSSYEQYF
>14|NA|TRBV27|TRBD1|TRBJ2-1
TGTGCCAGCAGTTTACGTCGACAGGGATTTGAGCAGTTCTTC
CASSLRRQGFEQFF
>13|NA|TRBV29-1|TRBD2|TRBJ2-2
TGCAGCGTTGAGGGGGGGGACACCGGGGAGCTGTTTTTT
CSVEGGDTGELFF
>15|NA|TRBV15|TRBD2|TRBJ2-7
TGTGCCACCAGCAGAGATGGAAATAGCGGGAGCGAGCAGTACTTC
CATSRDGNSGSEQYF
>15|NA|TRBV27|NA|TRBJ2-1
TGTGCCAGCAGTTTAGGACGGAGAATATACAATGAGCAGTTCTTC
CASSLGRRIYNEQFF
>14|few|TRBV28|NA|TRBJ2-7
TGTGCCAGCAGTTCACCAGACAGAAACTACGAGCAGTACTTC
CASSSPDRNYEQYF
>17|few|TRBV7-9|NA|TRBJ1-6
TGTGCCAGCAGCACGACCAGGACAGATCGGCATAATTCACCCCTCCACTTT
CASSTTRTDRHNSPLHF
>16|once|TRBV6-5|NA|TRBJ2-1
TGTGCCAGCAGTTACACTATAGGGAAGACCTACAATGAGCAGTTCTTC
CASSYTIGKTYNEQFF
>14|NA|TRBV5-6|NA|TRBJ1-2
TGTGCCAGCAGCTCGCCGGGGGGGAGTGATGGCTACACCTTC
CASSSPGGSDGYTF
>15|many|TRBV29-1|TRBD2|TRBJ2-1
TGCAGCGTTGTTCTAGGGCTAGCGGCATACAATGAGCAGTTCTTC
CSVVLGLAAYNEQFF
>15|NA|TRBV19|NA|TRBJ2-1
TGTGCCAGTAGTATCGTACACCCCTTCCTCAATGAGCAGTTCTTC
CASSIVHPFLNEQFF
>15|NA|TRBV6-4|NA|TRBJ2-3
TGTGCCAGCAGTGACAACCCGGGCAGGATAGATACGCAGTATTTT
CASSDNPGRIDTQYF
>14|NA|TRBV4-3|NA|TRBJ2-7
TGCGCCAGCAGCCAAGGGACGGGGGTCTACGAGCAGTACTTC
CASSQGTGVYEQYF
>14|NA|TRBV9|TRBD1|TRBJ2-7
TGTGCCAGCAGCGTAGACCAAACGACAGGGATTAAGTACTTC
CASSVDQTTGIKYF
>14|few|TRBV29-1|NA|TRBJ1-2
TGCAGCGTTGCCGACAGTCACAGAAACTATGGCTACACCTTC
CSVADSHRNYGYTF
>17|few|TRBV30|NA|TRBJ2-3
TGTGCCTGGAGTTATCACTTCCGGGCCCAAGGGACAGATACGCAGTATTTT
CAWSYHFRAQGTDTQYF
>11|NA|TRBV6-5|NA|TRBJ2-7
TGTGCCAGCACCGCCTTCGACGAGCAGTACTTC
CASTAFDEQYF
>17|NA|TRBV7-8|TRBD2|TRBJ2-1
TGTGCCAGCAGCTTTTGGGTTTGGACTAGCGCATACAATGAGCAGTTCTTC
CASSFWVWTSAYNEQFF
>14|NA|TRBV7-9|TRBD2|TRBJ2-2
TGTGCCAGCAGCTTCGGACTAGCACCCGGGGAGCTGTTTTTT
CASSFGLAPGELFF
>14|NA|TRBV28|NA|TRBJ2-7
TGTGCCAGCAGTTTATTCGGGTGGCGGCGCGAGCAGTACTTC
CASSLFGWRREQYF
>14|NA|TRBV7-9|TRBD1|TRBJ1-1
TGTGCCAGCAGCATCTCAGGGGGCATAGCTGAAGCTTTCTTT
CASSISGGIAEAFF
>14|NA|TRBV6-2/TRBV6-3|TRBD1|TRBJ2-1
TGTGCCAGCAGTACCCGGGACAGATACAATGAGCAGTTCTTC
CASSTRDRYNEQFF
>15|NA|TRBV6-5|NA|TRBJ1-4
TGTGCCAGCAGTTTCACCGGGGCATGGAGTGAAAAACTGTTTTTT
CASSFTGAWSEKLFF
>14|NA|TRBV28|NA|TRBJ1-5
TGTGCCAGCAGTCCGCCTCGCCGCAATCAGCCCCAGCATTTT
CASSPPRRNQPQHF
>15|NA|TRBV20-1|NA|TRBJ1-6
TGCAGTGCTAGAGATCCAGGGAAGGGTAATTCACCCCTCCACTTT
CSARDPGKGNSPLHF
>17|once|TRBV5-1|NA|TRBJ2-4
TGCGCCAGCAGCTTGGAGGGGGTCATTCTAGCCAAAAACATTCAGTACTTC
CASSLEGVILAKNIQYF
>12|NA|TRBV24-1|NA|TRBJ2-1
TGTGCCACCAGTGATTTGGCCAATGAGCAGTTCTTC
CATSDLANEQFF
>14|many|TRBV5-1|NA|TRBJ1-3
TGCGCCAGCAGCCTGACAGATACTGGAAACACCATATATTTT
CASSLTDTGNTIYF
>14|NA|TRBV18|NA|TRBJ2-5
TGTGCCAGCTCCCCCCCTCCAGGGGAAGAGACCCAGTACTTC
CASSPPPGEETQYF
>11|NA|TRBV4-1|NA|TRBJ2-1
TGCGCCAGCAGCCAAGTCGATGAGCAGTTCTTC
CASSQVDEQFF